This T cell receptor (beta chain) is from a study of human T cells and chemical hapten exposure. Study-wide findings and caveats: In comparison with controls, expanded TCRs gave rise to a significantly larger number of large CDR3 similarity clusters.

The sample holds many counts of this clonotype. Its cognate antigen is unknown. The time point here: patch test 2, 6 weeks after DPC sensitization. The treatment is: therapeutic diphenylcyclopropenone sensitization with weekly scalp DPC. MiXCR was run by TCRdb on the RACE reads, yielding one entry per CDR3 protein. The sample includes about 40,000 distinct CDR3 sequences, 3.3% seen only once; the top ten take 5.5% to 7.5%. Germline V lookup: CDR1 WSHSY, CDR2 SAAADI. Trimming stripped 3 bases from V and 7 bases from J, with 13 bases between. CDR3 length: 15 amino acids. J is TRBJ1-6 and V is TRBV10-2; D gene ambiguous. This material consisted of whole blood, taken in connection with sensitization to the hapten diphenylcyclopropenone (DPC). The receptor comes from a man in his forties or fifties with alopecia areata. Some clones in this sample may be carry-over from other donors' samples. The CDR3 reads CASSETHTANSPLHF. CDR3 in DNA: TGCGCCAGCAGTGAAACCCACACGGCGAATTCACCCCTCCACTTT.